These T cell receptor beta chains were read from a single sample in a study of blood T cell repertoires in COVID-19. TCRdb keeps only in-frame clones here, not all; method: immunoSEQ multiplex PCR. Of under 60,000 clones listed, roughly 80% are singletons. The sample consisted of peripheral blood. The receptors were gathered from a human donor in a cohort sampled during active COVID-19. Each CDR3 is given with its conserved first and last residue. Each record gives: V gene, J gene, clone size, D gene, CDR3 protein, CDR3 DNA. A D gene is named only where the DNA matches it firmly. Not all rows give a size; the values are once, few, many and, for expanded clones, a class.

TRBV27	TRBJ2-1	once	TRBD2	CASTASGLAGEEEQFF	TGTGCCAGCACCGCCTCGGGACTAGCGGGGGAGGAGGAGCAGTTCTTC
TRBV3-1/TRBV3-2	TRBJ2-3	few	NA	CASSRQSTDTQYF	TGTGCCAGCAGTCGACAGAGCACAGATACGCAGTATTTT
TRBV4-3	TRBJ2-5	once	TRBD1	CASSQHGQGQETQYF	TGCGCCAGCAGCCAGCACGGACAGGGGCAAGAGACCCAGTACTTC
TRBV9	TRBJ1-2	NA	NA	CASSRAGYGYTF	TGTGCCAGCAGCAGGGCGGGCTATGGCTACACCTTC
TRBV29-1	TRBJ2-7	NA	TRBD2	CSVEPAGRGYEQYF	TGCAGCGTTGAACCGGCAGGGAGGGGATACGAGCAGTACTTC
TRBV5-1	TRBJ2-5	NA	TRBD2	CASSLTSGGAETQYF	TGCGCCAGCAGCCTTACTAGCGGGGGGGCGGAGACCCAGTACTTC
TRBV28	TRBJ2-5	once	NA	CASTDGLQETQYF	TGTGCCAGCACCGACGGACTCCAAGAGACCCAGTACTTC
TRBV24-1	TRBJ2-7	once	NA	CATRTAIRHEQYF	TGTGCCACCAGGACAGCTATAAGGCACGAGCAGTACTTC
TRBV28	TRBJ1-2	NA	NA	CASSLTGPYGYTF	TGTGCCAGCAGTCTAACAGGGCCTTATGGCTACACCTTC
TRBV9	TRBJ2-2	NA	NA	CASSPGGRYTGELFF	TGTGCCAGCTCCCCCGGGGGGCGATACACCGGGGAGCTGTTTTTT
TRBV7-9	TRBJ2-7	NA	NA	CASSLVARGNEQYF	TGTGCCAGCAGCTTAGTTGCCAGGGGAAACGAGCAGTACTTC
TRBV28	TRBJ1-2	NA	NA	CASIPGQFFYGYTF	TGTGCCAGCATACCCGGACAGTTCTTTTATGGCTACACCTTC
TRBV12-5	TRBJ2-2	NA	NA	CASGHAGGNTGELFF	TGTGCTAGTGGTCATGCCGGGGGGAACACCGGGGAGCTGTTTTTT
TRBV5-4	TRBJ1-5	NA	TRBD1	CASSIDRGLKHF	TGTGCCAGCAGCATCGACAGGGGTTTGAAACATTTT
TRBV5-4	TRBJ2-2	NA	NA	CASSPSLLQGNTGELFF	TGTGCCAGCAGCCCTTCGCTCCTTCAGGGGAACACCGGGGAGCTGTTTTTT
TRBV19	TRBJ1-5	NA	TRBD1	CASKTGESQPQHF	TGTGCCAGTAAAACAGGGGAGAGTCAGCCCCAGCATTTT
TRBV6-5	TRBJ1-2	few	TRBD1	CASRGQEVDGYTF	TGTGCCAGCAGGGGACAGGAAGTCGATGGCTACACCTTC
TRBV3-1/TRBV3-2	TRBJ2-7	NA	TRBD2	CASSQEILAGNSYEQYF	TGTGCCAGCAGCCAAGAAATCTTAGCGGGGAATTCCTACGAGCAGTACTTC
TRBV10-2	TRBJ2-1	once	TRBD2	CASRDHSGGYNEQFF	TGCGCCAGCAGGGACCATAGCGGGGGGTACAATGAGCAGTTCTTC
TRBV5-1	TRBJ2-5	NA	TRBD2	CASSPQLAAKGETQYF	TGCGCCAGCAGCCCCCAACTAGCGGCGAAGGGGGAGACCCAGTACTTC
TRBV29-1	TRBJ2-1	NA	NA	CSAQGDLVYNEQFF	TGCAGCGCCCAGGGTGACCTAGTGTACAATGAGCAGTTCTTC
TRBV4-3	TRBJ1-5	NA	NA	CASSLTGSNQPQHF	TGCGCCAGCAGCCTCACAGGGTCCAATCAGCCCCAGCATTTT
TRBV7-8	TRBJ2-3	once	NA	CASSLQSDTQYF	TGTGCCAGCAGCCTACAGTCAGATACGCAGTATTTT
TRBV5-1	TRBJ1-3	NA	TRBD1	CASRDRGSGNTIYF	TGCGCCAGCAGGGACAGGGGCTCTGGAAACACCATATATTTT
TRBV6-4	TRBJ2-7	NA	TRBD1	CASSPGQGFEQYF	TGTGCCAGCAGTCCAGGACAGGGCTTCGAGCAGTACTTC
TRBV6-6	TRBJ2-1	NA	NA	CASSYSTQAHEQFF	TGTGCCAGCAGTTACTCGACACAGGCCCATGAGCAGTTCTTC
TRBV3-1/TRBV3-2	TRBJ2-3	few	TRBD2	CASSSSGGTDTQYF	TGTGCCAGCAGCTCTAGCGGGGGCACAGATACGCAGTATTTT
TRBV24-1	TRBJ1-5	NA	NA	CATMPGKRGNQPQHF	TGTGCCACCATGCCAGGGAAACGAGGCAATCAGCCCCAGCATTTT
TRBV7-6	TRBJ1-2	few	NA	CASLPLGGWLDGYTF	TGTGCCAGCTTGCCCCTTGGGGGGTGGTTGGATGGCTACACCTTC
TRBV7-9	TRBJ2-1	NA	TRBD1	CASSYSGGSYNEQFF	TGTGCCAGCAGCTATTCAGGGGGTTCCTACAATGAGCAGTTCTTC
TRBV5-1	TRBJ2-1	NA	TRBD1	CASSPGQGLRNEQFF	TGCGCCAGCAGCCCGGGACAGGGTTTGCGGAATGAGCAGTTCTTC
TRBV5-4	TRBJ1-2	few	TRBD1	CASSNKDRVGGYTF	TGTGCCAGCAGCAATAAGGACAGGGTGGGTGGCTACACCTTC